The 9 T cell receptor beta chains presented below share a single source sample, sequenced in a study of cytomegalovirus exposure and HLA in healthy donors. Researchers ran the PCR with 60 Vbeta and 13 Jbeta primers. Sequenced by immunoSEQ multiplex PCR; TCRdb stores in-frame clones only, minus some. The data hold hundreds of thousands of clones, with around 89% observed a single time. Sequencing used PBMCs. These receptors were collected from a woman aged 18 to 35 in good health and CMV-seronegative.

The chain links TRBV27 to TRBJ2-6; possible D gene TRBD2, 5 bases. CDR3 length: 16 residues. Germline V lookup: CDR1 MNHEY, CDR2 SMNVEV (reference sequence). V dropped 0 bases and J dropped 1 base, with 7 bases sitting between them. DNA for the CDR3: TGTGCCAGCAGTTTATCACGGGGATCTGGGGCCAACGTCCTGACTTTC. It is translated as CASSLSRGSGANVLTF.

The chain employs TRBV5-1 and TRBJ2-3; weak D call: TRBD1 (7 bases). V lost 3 bases and J 3 bases, leaving 17 bases between the germline ends. CDR1 and CDR2 (germline): SGHRS, YFSETQ. The CDR3 sequence is 16 residues long. CDR3 sequence (DNA): TGCGCCAGCAGCTCGCTCCAGGGGGGAAGAACAGATACGCAGTATTTT. It is translated as CASSSLQGGRTDTQYF.

V and J are TRBV7-2 and TRBJ2-7; D call uncertain. V dropped 3 bases and J dropped 1 base, with 13 bases sitting between them. CDR3 size: 15 residues. Germline lookup yields CDR1 SGHTA and CDR2 FQGNSA. The CDR3 bases are TGTGCCAGCAGCTTTGGCGGAAGCACGTCCTACGAGCAGTACTTC. This gives the protein CASSFGGSTSYEQYF.

The chain has TRBV27 and TRBJ2-1, with D unclear. Trimming removed 5 bases from V and 2 bases from J, with 16 bases in between. The CDR3 has 16 residues. CDR1 is MNHEY and CDR2 is SMNVEV in the germline V gene (reference sequence). The CDR3 nucleotides are TGTGCCAGCAGTCGTTCGGCGGTGTTAACCTACAATGAGCAGTTCTTC. Translated: CASSRSAVLTYNEQFF.

The V and J genes are TRBV27 and TRBJ2-7; possibly TRBD1 for D (6 bases). Germline V gene lookup returns CDR1 MNHEY and CDR2 SMNVEV (reference sequence). This CDR3 region has 14 residues. With 2 bases removed from V and 4 bases from J, the gap between germline ends came to 12 bases. The CDR3 region has the DNA TGTGCCAGCAGTTTAAACAGGGAGAGGTACGAGCAGTACTTC. Translating it yields CASSLNRERYEQYF.

The sample holds one count of this clone. This chain joins TRBV7-3 and TRBJ1-1, with D uncertain. V was clipped by 2 bases and J by 1 base, with 5 bases between them. There are 13 residues in the CDR3. CDR1 is SGHTA and CDR2 is FQGTGA in the germline V gene. The CDR3 is CASSLSGNTEAFF. The CDR3 DNA reads as TGTGCCAGCAGCTTATCGGGGAACACTGAAGCTTTCTTT.

This clone was seen more than once but under ten times. This rearrangement joins TRBV5-6 to TRBJ2-3; 14 bases are shared with TRBD2. CDR3 length: 16 residues. Germline loops: CDR1 SGHDT, CDR2 YYEEEE. The V and J ends lost 4 bases and 3 bases, in that order; junction bases with no gene match: 4. CDR3 in amino acids: CASSQGLAGVTDTQYF. As DNA, the CDR3 is TGTGCCAGCAGCCAGGGACTAGCGGGAGTAACAGATACGCAGTATTTT.

This chain uses TRBV7-3 with TRBJ1-1; 8 nucleotides align to TRBD1. Germline assignment: CDR1 SGHTA and CDR2 FQGTGA. V lost 5 bases, J lost 0 bases, and 8 bases stayed unmatched. The CDR3 has 16 residues. The CDR3 DNA sequence: TGTGCCAGCAGCCCACAGGGGGGGACGATGAACACTGAAGCTTTCTTT. Its translation is CASSPQGGTMNTEAFF.

The gene calls are TRBV6-5 and TRBJ1-1, with D possibly being TRBD1 (6 bases). The CDR3 totals 13 residues. Trimming cost V 4 bases and J 2 bases, with 8 bases left between them. From germline, CDR1 is MNHEY and CDR2 SVGAGI. CDR3 sequence (DNA): TGTGCCAGCAGTTGGGGGACAAACACTGAAGCTTTCTTT. Protein: CASSWGTNTEAFF.